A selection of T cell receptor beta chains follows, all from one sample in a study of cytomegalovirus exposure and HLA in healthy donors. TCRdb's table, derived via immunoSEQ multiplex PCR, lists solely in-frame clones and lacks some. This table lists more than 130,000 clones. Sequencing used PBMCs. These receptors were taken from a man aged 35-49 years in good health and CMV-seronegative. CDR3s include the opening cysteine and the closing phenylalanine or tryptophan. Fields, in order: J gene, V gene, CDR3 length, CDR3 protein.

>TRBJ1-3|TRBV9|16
CASSPTGAPSGNTIYF
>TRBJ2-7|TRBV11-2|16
CASSFDRDRAFYEQYF
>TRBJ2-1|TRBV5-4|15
CASSFSGGSYNEQFF
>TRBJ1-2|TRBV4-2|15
CASSQFREGVYGYTF
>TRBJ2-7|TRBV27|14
CASSSTGGGYEQYF
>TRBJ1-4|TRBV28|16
CASSRDSTPTNEKLFF
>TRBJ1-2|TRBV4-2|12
CASSQETHGYTF
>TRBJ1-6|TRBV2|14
CASSGQGGVSPLHF
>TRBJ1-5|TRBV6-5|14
CASSRRQTNQPQHF
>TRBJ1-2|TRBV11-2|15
CASSSIRDSAYGYTF
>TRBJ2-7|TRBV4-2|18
CASSQAPVAGAYTYEQYF
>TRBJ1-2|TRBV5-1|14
CASSLEAGVSGYTF
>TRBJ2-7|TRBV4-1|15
CASSQEEGGFYEQYF
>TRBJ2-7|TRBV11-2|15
CASSNSGGALYEQYF
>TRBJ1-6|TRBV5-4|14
CASSFNRGYSPLHF
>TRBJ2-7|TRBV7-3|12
CASSFPGDEQYF
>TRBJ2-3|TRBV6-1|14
CASIGGVRPDTQYF
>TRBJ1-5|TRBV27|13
CASSLGENQPQHF
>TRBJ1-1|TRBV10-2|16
CASSFWINRTPTEAFF
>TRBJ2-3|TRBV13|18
CASSQPSAGTGRSDTQYF
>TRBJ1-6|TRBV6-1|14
CASTPTVQNSPLHF
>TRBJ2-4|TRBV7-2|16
CASSPRLAGEKNIQYF
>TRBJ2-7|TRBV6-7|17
CASSYRLYGTAPYEQYF
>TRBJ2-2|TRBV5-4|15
CASSLNRAGTGELFF
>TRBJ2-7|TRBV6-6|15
CASSHGTSGDYEQYF
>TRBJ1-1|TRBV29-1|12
CSVVGTVGNPFF
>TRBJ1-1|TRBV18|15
CASSPDRGINTEAFF
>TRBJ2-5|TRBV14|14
CASSQGVPEGAQYF
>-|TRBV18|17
CASSRGSGTAESYEQYF
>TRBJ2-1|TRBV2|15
CASSERKQVAPEQFF
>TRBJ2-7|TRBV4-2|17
CASSRSSRQGDLYEQYF
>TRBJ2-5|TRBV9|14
CASSARTGQETQYF
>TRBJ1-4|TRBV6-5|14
CASSYVDGGEKLFF
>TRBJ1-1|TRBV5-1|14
CASGTGLMDTEAFF
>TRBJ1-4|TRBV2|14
CASRTDSENEKLFF
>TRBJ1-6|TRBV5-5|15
CASSLISSYNSPLHF
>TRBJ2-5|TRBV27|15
CASNGGQGQSETQYF
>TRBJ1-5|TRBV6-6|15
CASSYSGGRAQPQHF
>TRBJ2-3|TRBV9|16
CASSDLPGQFTDTQYF
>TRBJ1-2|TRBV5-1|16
CASRLSRQGAVYGYTF
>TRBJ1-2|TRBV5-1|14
CASGPGHTLYGYTF
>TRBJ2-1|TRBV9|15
CASSVAGAGNNEQFF
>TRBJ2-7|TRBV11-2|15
CASSSSGLSDYEQYF
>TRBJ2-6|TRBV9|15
CASSVTSSGANVLTF
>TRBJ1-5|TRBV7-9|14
CASSPTDSNQPQHF
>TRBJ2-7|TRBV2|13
CASSDRPGSEQYF
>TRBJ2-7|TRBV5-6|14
CASSFGGISYEQYF
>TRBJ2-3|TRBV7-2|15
CASSLRLDDTDTQYF